The 19 T cell receptor beta chains listed next were all sequenced from one sample in a study of cytomegalovirus exposure and HLA in healthy donors listed by TCRdb under 2017. Library prep was done by the immunoSEQ multiplex PCR assay. A mixture of 60 forward primers for TCR Vbeta segments and 13 reverse primers for TCR Jbeta segments was used in the multiplex PCR. The source is immuneACCESS, and TCRdb retained only in-frame sequences with V and J called. Part of the clones is not carried over; for the studies checked, unresolved V genes explain less than half of this, and the remainder is unexplained. This sample has around 92,000 clones in its table, and roughly 74% of those were observed once. Together, the top ten hold over 12% of the sample. The sequencing input was PBMCs. These receptors were taken from a woman between 70 and 85 years old in good health and CMV-seropositive.

This clone was counted only a few times. Within the sample, other DNA sequences also encode this same CDR3. The chain's CDR3 is CASSQPGLASTDTQYF. The CDR3 coding sequence is TGTGCCAGCAGCCAACCAGGACTAGCGAGCACAGATACGCAGTATTTT. The chain combines TRBV14 with TRBJ2-3; 9 bases agree with TRBD2. With V trimmed by 2 bases and J by 0 bases, 3 bases remained unmatched. Looked up from germline, CDR1 is SGHDN and CDR2 is FVKESK. CDR3 length equals 16 residues.

The V gene is TRBV30, the J gene TRBJ1-1; TRBD1 might be the D (5 bases). Germline CDR1 reads GTSNPN; CDR2 reads SVGIG (reference sequence). The CDR3 runs 14 residues. V dropped 0 bases and J dropped 4 bases, with 12 bases sitting between them. The chain's CDR3 is CAWSVLQGGTEAFF. Written as DNA, the CDR3 is TGTGCCTGGAGTGTACTTCAGGGAGGCACTGAAGCTTTCTTT.

V and J are TRBV19 and TRBJ1-5; D might be TRBD1 (5 bases). The CDR3 extends over 15 amino acids. Germline CDR1 and CDR2: LNHDA and SQIVND (reference sequence). V shed 3 bases and J shed 5 bases, with 14 bases lying between them. CDR3 residues: CASSIWGRLDQPQHF. DNA of the CDR3: TGTGCCAGTAGTATTTGGGGCAGACTTGATCAGCCCCAGCATTTT.

This rearrangement joins TRBV5-6 to TRBJ2-5; D possibly corresponds to TRBD2 (5 bases). This CDR3 is 13 amino acids long. Trimming took off 0 bases at V and 9 bases at J, with 12 bases between the two ends. Germline CDR1 SGHDT, CDR2 YYEEEE. CDR3 residues: CASSLVGEEAQYF. CDR3 nucleotides: TGTGCCAGCAGCTTGGTAGGAGAGGAGGCCCAGTACTTC.

This clone was found once. The chain links TRBV10-3 to TRBJ2-1, with D maybe TRBD1 (5 bases). CDR3 length equals 16 residues. CDR1 is ENHRY, CDR2 SYGVKD, per germline. Trimming took 7 bases from V and 0 from J, leaving 16 bases between them. The CDR3 sequence: CAITMGQLSSYNEQFF. The CDR3 region has the DNA TGTGCCATCACAATGGGGCAGCTGAGCTCCTACAATGAGCAGTTCTTC.

The rearrangement links TRBV11-3 to TRBJ2-2, with TRBD1 matching over 8 bases. V was clipped by 4 bases and J by 4 bases; unmatched bases: 8. From germline, CDR1 is SGHNT and CDR2 YENEEA. This CDR3 is 16 amino acids long. The CDR3 is CASSSRTGQGTGELFF. The DNA for the CDR3 is TGTGCCAGCAGCTCGCGGACAGGGCAAGGCACCGGGGAGCTGTTTTTT.

The V and J genes are TRBV7-3 and TRBJ2-1, with D possibly matching TRBD1 (5 bases). Trimming shortened V by 3 bases and J by 8 bases, and 14 bases separated the two germline ends. Germline values: CDR1 SGHTA, CDR2 FQGTGA. The CDR3 has 14 amino acids. For the CDR3, the DNA is TGTGCCAGCAGCTTTACAGGTAGAAACTATGAGCAGTTCTTC. Amino acid sequence: CASSFTGRNYEQFF. The variable domain in full, completed from reference TRBV7-3 and TRBJ2-1, reads GAGVSQTPSNKVTEKGKYVELRCDPISGHTALYWYRQSLGQGPEFLIYFQGTGAADDSGLPNDRFFAVRPEGSVSTLKIQRTERGDSAVYLCASSFTGRNYEQFFGPGTRLTVL.

The chain recombines TRBV5-4 with TRBJ2-5; D is perhaps TRBD2 (5 bases). The germline CDR1 and CDR2 sequences are SGHNT and YYREEE (reference sequence). Trimming stripped 4 bases from V and 4 bases from J, with 11 bases between. The CDR3 contains 13 residues. The CDR3 region is CASSSWAGETQYF. The CDR3 DNA follows: TGTGCCAGCAGCAGCTGGGCGGGAGAGACCCAGTACTTC. Supplemented by reference TRBV5-4 and TRBJ2-5, the full variable domain reads ETGVTQSPTHLIKTRGQQVTLRCSSQSGHNTVSWYQQALGQGPQFIFQYYREEENGRGNFPPRFSGLQFPNYSSELNVNALELDDSALYLCASSSWAGETQYFGPGTRLLVL.

V gene TRBV27 combines with J gene TRBJ2-5, with TRBD2 matching 8 bases. The better agreement between TRBJ2-7 and the DNA end casts doubt on the J call. CDR1 and CDR2 (germline): MNHEY, SMNVEV (reference sequence). This CDR3 has 14 residues. The CDR3 nucleotides are TGTGCCAGCAGTTTCAGCGGGAGTTCCTACGAGCAGTACTTC. Its translation is CASSFSGSSYEQYF.

The gene calls are TRBV10-2 and TRBJ1-1, with D hard to call. The V gene's germline CDR1 is WSHSY and CDR2 SAAADI. Trimming pared 7 bases from V and 5 bases from J, leaving 14 bases between. The CDR3 sequence is 13 residues long. CDR3 protein: CASIRGLRTEAFF. The CDR3 DNA is TGCGCCAGCATTCGGGGATTGAGGACTGAAGCTTTCTTT.

This clone was seen a handful of times. The chain carries TRBV7-8 and TRBJ2-3, with D possibly being TRBD2 (6 bases). Germline assignment: CDR1 SGHVS and CDR2 FQNEAQ. This CDR3 has 15 residues. Trimming pared 7 bases from V and 2 bases from J, leaving 16 bases between. CDR3 sequence reads: CASIGGGPHTDTQYF. DNA of the CDR3: TGTGCCAGCATAGGAGGAGGGCCCCACACAGATACGCAGTATTTT.

The CDR3 here is CASSWQGSSEAFF. CDR3 DNA sequence: TGTGCCAGCAGTTGGCAGGGTAGCTCTGAAGCTTTCTTT. The chain couples TRBV6-5 to TRBJ1-1; TRBD1 is a possible D gene (5 bases). Germline V gene lookup returns CDR1 MNHEY and CDR2 SVGAGI. Trimming cost V 4 bases and J 6 bases, with 12 bases left between them. This CDR3 spans 13 amino acids.

Only one count was recorded for this clone. V gene TRBV28 combines with J gene TRBJ2-7, with 9 positions matching TRBD1. Germline trimming cut 4 bases from V and 4 bases from J; bases unmatched to any gene: 11. The CDR3 is 16 residues long. CDR1 is MDHEN, CDR2 SYDVKM, per germline. The chain's CDR3 is CASSSSGQGTGYEQYF. CDR3 DNA sequence: TGTGCCAGCAGTTCGTCTGGACAGGGGACAGGGTACGAGCAGTACTTC.

The chain recombines TRBV18 with TRBJ1-5; D unresolved. Germline assignment: CDR1 KGHSH and CDR2 LQKENI. This CDR3 comprises 12 residues. Trimming shortened V by 5 bases and J by 5 bases, and 7 bases separated the two germline ends. The CDR3: CASSMGDQPQHF. In DNA, the CDR3 is TGTGCCAGCTCAATGGGCGATCAGCCCCAGCATTTT.

This clone came up once. The J gene is TRBJ2-2, the V gene TRBV29-1; 7 bases fit TRBD2. Germline V gene sequence: CDR1 SQVTM, CDR2 ANQGSEA. Losses at the gene ends were 3 bases for V and 4 bases for J; bases not matched to a gene: 5. The CDR3 loop spans 14 amino acids. The CDR3 coding sequence is TGCAGCGTTGATCGAGCGGGAATCACCGGGGAGCTGTTTTTT. Amino acid sequence: CSVDRAGITGELFF.

The chain links TRBV5-1 to TRBJ1-1; D might be TRBD1 (5 bases). With 4 bases removed from V and 0 bases from J, the gap between germline ends came to 28 bases. CDR3 size: 20 residues. From germline, CDR1 is SGHRS and CDR2 YFSETQ. The CDR3 region has the DNA TGCGCCAGCAGCCTCCCCGGGGGAGGAGGGCCCGGTCCCCTGAACACTGAAGCTTTCTTT. This gives the protein CASSLPGGGGPGPLNTEAFF.

V gene TRBV11-3 combines with J gene TRBJ2-3; the match to TRBD2 covers 10 bases. The junction had 8 bases not matched to a gene; V was cut back by 5 bases and J by 6 bases. Germline V gene data show CDR1 as SGHNT and CDR2 as YENEEA. The CDR3 covers 15 residues. CDR3 protein: CASSTGTSVLDTQYF. The CDR3 DNA reads as TGTGCCAGCAGCACGGGGACTAGCGTTTTGGATACGCAGTATTTT.

CDR3 sequence reads: CASSLYGGTVKNIQYF. The DNA of the CDR3 is TGTGCCAGCAGCTTGTACGGGGGGACGGTCAAAAACATTCAGTACTTC. The J gene is TRBJ2-4, the V gene TRBV5-6; 7 bases match TRBD2. Germline CDR1 SGHDT, CDR2 YYEEEE. This CDR3 has 16 amino acids. After removal of 1 base from V and 3 bases from J, the junction contained 7 bases not matched to a gene.

The table lists this clone with a few counts. A junction boundary mismatches the germline segment, possibly from a read error. The chain uses TRBV7-9 and TRBJ2-3, with TRBD2 identical over 8 bases. Germline V lookup: CDR1 SEHNR, CDR2 FQNEAQ (reference sequence). The CDR3 has 16 amino acids. CDR3 DNA sequence: TGTTCCAGCAGGTCTAGCGGGCGGGCCCGGGGAGATACGCAGTATTTT. The encoded protein is CSSRSSGRARGDTQYF.